These 20 T cell receptor beta chains originate from one sample sequenced in a study of blood T cells in healthy people across ages. With a J-beta primer mix and a sample-barcoded 5' primer, a second PCR ran about 7 to 12 cycles. TCRdb fed the 5' RACE reads into MiXCR, producing one record per CDR3 protein. The table records 710,000 or so distinct CDR3 sequences, about 20% of them present only once. Input material: blood. These receptors were collected from a man between 70 and 80 years old in good health.

The genes are TRBV10-3 and TRBJ2-3; D possibly corresponds to TRBD2 (6 bases). This CDR3 has 14 amino acids. Deletions cut 4 bases from V and 2 bases from J, with 10 bases between. CDR1 ENHRY and CDR2 SYGVKD come from the germline V gene. The CDR3 DNA is TGTGCCATCAGTGGGGGGGTTACCACAGATACGCAGTATTTT. The encoded protein is CAISGGVTTDTQYF.

This clonotype showed up just a few times. The DNA of the CDR3 is TGTGCCAGCAGCTTATTTTGGGACAGGGAGGCAGATACGCAGTATTTT. This sequence encodes CASSLFWDREADTQYF. The chain links TRBV7-2 to TRBJ2-3; 9 positions agree with TRBD1. Germline V lookup: CDR1 SGHTA, CDR2 FQGNSA. V lost 2 bases to trimming and J lost 4 bases; unmatched junction nucleotides: 7. The CDR3 sequence is 16 residues long.

The chain employs TRBV20-1 and TRBJ2-3; D remains unclear. The CDR3 spans 12 residues. V lost 6 bases and J lost 6, with 13 bases in between. Germline V gives CDR1 DFQATT, CDR2 SNEGSKA (reference sequence). As DNA, the CDR3 is TGCAGTGCCAAAAGGTATAAGGATACGCAGTATTTT. As protein: CSAKRYKDTQYF.

This clonotype was recorded a few times. CDR3 region: CASSPRGSRGTDTQYF. The CDR3 DNA reads TGTGCCAGCAGCCCTAGGGGGTCCAGGGGCACAGATACGCAGTATTTT. The chain joins TRBV7-9 to TRBJ2-3, with D tentatively TRBD1 (6 bases). Germline CDR1 is SEHNR and CDR2 is FQNEAQ (reference sequence). The CDR3 sequence is 16 residues long. Deletions cut 5 bases from V and 1 base from J, with 16 bases between.

The rearrangement links TRBV12-3 or TRBV12-4 to TRBJ2-5; TRBD2 matches 8 bases. The CDR3 extends over 15 amino acids. Losses at the gene ends were 1 base for V and 5 bases for J; bases not matched to a gene: 6. In DNA form, the CDR3 reads TGTGCCAGCAGTTTAGTTTCGGGCGGGAGGGAGACCCAGTACTTC. As protein: CASSLVSGGRETQYF.

V and J are TRBV7-6 and TRBJ1-1; no reliable D call. CDR1 and CDR2 (germline): SGHVS, FNYEAQ. The CDR3 extends over 13 amino acids. Trimming shortened V by 8 bases and J by 3 bases, and 13 bases separated the two germline ends. CDR3 region: CASPEPRHTEAFF. The CDR3 DNA sequence: TGTGCCAGCCCCGAACCCAGGCACACTGAAGCTTTCTTT.

This chain uses TRBV6-6 with TRBJ2-7; D possibly corresponds to TRBD2 (5 bases). This CDR3 is 17 amino acids long. V lost 3 bases and J lost 2, with 20 bases in between. Germline CDR1 and CDR2: MNHNY and SVGAGI (reference sequence). The CDR3 sequence: CASSYSGSLIGPYEQYF. The CDR3 DNA reads TGTGCCAGCAGTTATTCGGGAAGTCTGATTGGGCCCTACGAGCAGTACTTC.

CDR3 DNA: TGTGCCAGCAGCCAAGAGCGGGACCGTAACTATGGCTACACCTTC. Amino acid sequence: CASSQERDRNYGYTF. The rearrangement joins TRBV3-1 to TRBJ1-2, with D tentatively TRBD1 (5 bases). V was shortened by 0 bases and J by 1 base, with 9 bases between the two germline ends. CDR1 and CDR2 (germline): LGHDT, YNNKEL (reference sequence). CDR3 length: 15 residues. The full variable domain, completed using reference TRBV3-1 and TRBJ1-2, is DTAVSQTPKYLVTQMGNDKSIKCEQNLGHDTMYWYKQDSKKFLKIMFSYNNKELIINETVPNRFSPKSPDKAHLNLHINSLELGDSAVYFCASSQERDRNYGYTFGSGTRLTVV.

The chain combines TRBV12-3 or TRBV12-4 with TRBJ1-1; D may be TRBD1 (5 bases). The CDR3 sequence is 13 residues long. Trimming stripped 2 bases from V and 6 bases from J, with 10 bases between. DNA for the CDR3: TGTGCCAGCAGTTTATTAGGGGTTTCTGAAGCTTTCTTT. Translated: CASSLLGVSEAFF.

The rearrangement joins TRBV28 to TRBJ2-1; 9 positions match TRBD2. Germline lookup yields CDR1 MDHEN and CDR2 SYDVKM. V was pared by 3 bases and J by 8 bases, with 8 bases of the junction left unmatched. The CDR3 extends over 15 amino acids. Here the CDR3 DNA reads TGTGCCAGCAGTTTCTCCGCGGGAGGGCTTGATGAGCAGTTCTTC. Amino acids: CASSFSAGGLDEQFF.

V is TRBV6-2 or TRBV6-3 and J is TRBJ2-1; weak D call: TRBD1 (7 bases). This CDR3 is built from 14 residues. In germline, CDR1 is MNHEY, CDR2 SVGEGT. V lost 5 bases and J lost 2, with 10 bases in between. The CDR3 sequence: CASSRGTAYNEQFF. The CDR3 DNA is TGTGCCAGCAGTCGCGGGACAGCCTACAATGAGCAGTTCTTC.

This clonotype was counted only a few times. This chain uses TRBV20-1 with TRBJ1-5; maybe TRBD1 (5 bases). The CDR3 contains 12 residues. V lost 6 bases to trimming and J lost 6 bases, with 12 bases between them. The germline V gene encodes CDR1 DFQATT and CDR2 SNEGSKA (reference sequence). CDR3 amino acids: CSAAGKSQPQHF. The CDR3, as DNA: TGCAGTGCGGCAGGGAAGAGTCAGCCCCAGCATTTT.

This clonotype was seen a handful of times. In this CDR3 the conserved last residue, phenylalanine or tryptophan, is missing, so a read error is likely. The chain has TRBV28 and TRBJ1-1; perhaps TRBD1 as D (6 bases). This CDR3 is 13 amino acids long. The V gene lost 5 bases and the J gene lost 0 bases, with 7 bases spanning the gap. Germline-derived CDR1 and CDR2 are MDHEN and SYDVKM. The DNA for the CDR3 is TGTGCCAGCAGTGACAGGATGAACACTGAAGCTTTCTCT. Encoded protein: CASSDRMNTEAFS.

This clonotype was observed a few times. Germline and junction disagree at one end, which may indicate a read error. This rearrangement joins TRBV6-1 to TRBJ1-5; D is unclear. The CDR3 loop spans 13 amino acids. Germline assignment: CDR1 MNHNS and CDR2 SASEGT. The CDR3 region is CASSLDWNRPQHF. The DNA of the CDR3 is TGTGCCAGCAGTCTGGACTGGAATCGGCCCCAGCATTTT.

This clonotype occurred many times. The rearrangement links TRBV27 to TRBJ2-7; D possibly matches TRBD1 or TRBD2 (5 bases each). The V end was cut by 7 bases, the J end by 2 bases, with 24 bases between. Germline V gives CDR1 MNHEY, CDR2 SMNVEV (reference sequence). CDR3 length equals 17 residues. The CDR3: CASKPKLWDAEAYEQYF. The CDR3 DNA follows: TGTGCCAGCAAGCCGAAACTTTGGGACGCAGAAGCCTACGAGCAGTACTTC.

This clonotype was seen a few times. V and J are TRBV6-5 and TRBJ2-3; TRBD2 is a possible D gene (6 bases). The CDR3 is 15 amino acids. V shed 10 bases and J shed 4 bases, with 21 bases lying between them. Germline V lookup: CDR1 MNHEY, CDR2 SVGAGI. CDR3 nucleotide sequence: TGTGCCACCTCGGGACTCCACCACTCACCAGATACGCAGTATTTT. Residues: CATSGLHHSPDTQYF.

This chain connects TRBV7-6 to TRBJ1-1; D may be TRBD1 (6 bases). In germline, CDR1 is SGHVS, CDR2 FNYEAQ. This CDR3 contains 15 residues. V gave up 2 bases and J gave up 3 bases, with 13 bases separating them. The CDR3 is CASSLLGGADTEAFF. The CDR3 nucleotides read TGTGCCAGCAGCTTACTTGGGGGGGCTGACACTGAAGCTTTCTTT.

The chain combines TRBV7-2 with TRBJ1-4; TRBD1 aligns across 7 bases. Losses at the gene ends were 0 bases for V and 10 bases for J; bases not matched to a gene: 5. This CDR3 spans 14 amino acids. Germline values: CDR1 SGHTA, CDR2 FQGNSA. The CDR3 is CASSLAPQGGKLFF. CDR3 nucleotide sequence: TGTGCCAGCAGCTTAGCGCCCCAGGGGGGAAAACTGTTTTTT. Combining the CDR3 with reference TRBV7-2 and TRBJ1-4 gives the whole variable domain GAGVSQSPSNKVTEKGKDVELRCDPISGHTALYWYRQSLGQGLEFLIYFQGNSAPDKSGLPSDRFSAERTGGSVSTLTIQRTQQEDSAVYLCASSLAPQGGKLFFGSGTQLSVL.

In nucleotides, the CDR3 is TGTGCCAGCAGTCCCTTGGGCCTACGAGATACGCAGTATTTT. It specifies CASSPLGLRDTQYF. The V call is TRBV12-3 or TRBV12-4, the J call TRBJ2-3; D remains ambiguous. The length of the CDR3 is 14 residues. Trimming removed 5 bases at V and 5 bases at J, with 14 bases between.

This chain joins TRBV29-1 and TRBJ2-3; D gene uncertain. V was clipped by 2 bases and J by 0 bases, with 9 bases between them. Germline values: CDR1 SQVTM, CDR2 ANQGSEA. The CDR3 sequence is 14 residues long. CDR3 sequence (DNA): TGCAGCGTTGAAATGGGTACTAGCACAGATACGCAGTATTTT. Its protein is CSVEMGTSTDTQYF.